This is a list of T cell receptor beta chains from one sample in a study of shared clonotypes between healthy human individuals. This table comes from immunoSEQ multiplex PCR, and its TCRdb copy is limited to in-frame clones, with some not included. Of approximately 2,000,000 clones detected, around 93% appear once; the ten largest clones hold approximately 1.6%. The sample consisted of naive CD8+ T cells from PBMCs. The receptors originated from a man between 18 and 29 years old in good health. Some clones in this sample may be carry-over from other donors' samples. Each CDR3 is given with its conserved first and last residue. D genes are given only for firm matches. Expanded clones get a size class; other rows say once, few or many, or leave the size out.

j_call	clone_size	v_call	d_call	cdr3_aa	cdr3_nt
TRBJ2-7	.	TRBV19	TRBD2	CASRASGRAQEQYF	TGTGCCAGTAGAGCTAGCGGGAGGGCTCAGGAGCAGTACTTC
TRBJ2-5	few	TRBV29-1	TRBD2	CSVRSGRARETQYF	TGCAGCGTTCGCAGCGGGAGGGCCCGGGAGACCCAGTACTTC
TRBJ2-3	.	TRBV28	TRBD1	CASREPGQGPTDTQYF	TGTGCCAGCAGAGAACCGGGACAGGGCCCCACAGATACGCAGTATTTT
TRBJ2-1	.	TRBV7-9	.	CASSSGGAEQFF	TGTGCCAGCAGCTCGGGTGGCGCTGAGCAGTTCTTC
TRBJ2-7	.	TRBV19	.	CASSTYLGGTYEQYF	TGTGCCAGTAGTACCTACTTGGGGGGTACCTACGAGCAGTACTTC
TRBJ2-7	.	TRBV23-1	TRBD1	CASPGTGAYEQYF	TGCGCCAGCCCGGGGACAGGGGCTTACGAGCAGTACTTC
TRBJ2-5	.	TRBV5-6	.	CASSLTGAGGTQYF	TGTGCCAGCAGCTTGACAGGGGCGGGAGGGACCCAGTACTTC
TRBJ2-7	.	TRBV27	TRBD2	CASSSRLAGEGEQYF	TGTGCCAGCAGTTCAAGACTAGCGGGAGAGGGAGAGCAGTACTTC
TRBJ2-1	once	TRBV4-3	.	CASSLDISSYNEQFF	TGCGCCAGCAGCCTGGACATCAGCTCCTACAATGAGCAGTTCTTC
TRBJ2-7	.	TRBV9	.	CASSPRPTGKSYEQYF	TGTGCCAGCAGCCCCAGACCCACAGGGAAGTCCTACGAGCAGTACTTC
TRBJ2-1	.	TRBV7-3	.	CASSLGAGSYNEQFF	TGTGCCAGCAGCTTGGGGGCGGGCTCCTACAATGAGCAGTTCTTC
TRBJ2-3	.	TRBV5-4	TRBD2	CASSTGTSLTDTQYF	TGTGCCAGCAGCACCGGGACTAGCCTCACAGATACGCAGTATTTT
TRBJ2-7	.	TRBV7-8	.	CASSQSWGLIDEQYF	TGTGCCAGCAGCCAATCGTGGGGGCTGATTGACGAGCAGTACTTC
TRBJ1-5	.	TRBV28	.	CATMWRVDQPQHF	TGTGCCACTATGTGGAGGGTTGATCAGCCCCAGCATTTT
TRBJ2-5	.	TRBV7-9	.	CASSSGTRETQYF	TGTGCCAGCAGCTCCGGGACGAGAGAGACCCAGTACTTC
TRBJ2-7	.	TRBV27	TRBD2	CASSSAGNEQYF	TGTGCCAGCAGTTCAGCGGGAAACGAGCAGTACTTC
TRBJ1-6	once	TRBV4-1	TRBD1	CASSQVGTVYNSPLHF	TGCGCCAGCAGCCAAGTAGGGACAGTGTATAATTCACCCCTCCACTTT
TRBJ1-4	.	TRBV6-5	TRBD1	CASGPRQGSYEKLFF	TGTGCCAGCGGACCCCGACAGGGCTCGTATGAAAAACTGTTTTTT
TRBJ2-3	.	TRBV29-1	.	CSAFVSTQYF	TGCAGCGCCTTTGTGAGTACGCAGTATTTT
TRBJ2-5	.	TRBV10-3	TRBD2	CAISGPGLAGVGQETQYF	TGTGCCATCAGTGGACCGGGACTAGCGGGAGTAGGCCAAGAGACCCAGTACTTC
TRBJ2-5	.	TRBV5-1	TRBD2	CASSLESGGSGLVWETQYF	TGCGCCAGCAGCTTGGAGTCGGGGGGTAGCGGTCTGGTCTGGGAGACCCAGTACTTC
TRBJ2-3	.	TRBV7-6	TRBD2	CASSLKIAGEDADTQYF	TGTGCCAGCAGCTTAAAAATAGCGGGGGAAGACGCGGATACGCAGTATTTT
TRBJ1-4	once	TRBV21-1	.	CASSFGDRGSTNEKLFF	TGTGCCAGCAGCTTCGGGGACAGGGGTTCAACTAATGAAAAACTGTTTTTT
TRBJ2-6	.	TRBV27	.	CASSFMTDSGANVLTF	TGTGCCAGCAGTTTCATGACGGACTCTGGGGCCAACGTCCTGACTTTC
TRBJ2-3	.	TRBV9	.	CASSPGVADTQYF	TGTGCCAGCAGCCCAGGTGTGGCAGATACGCAGTATTTT
TRBJ2-1	once	TRBV6-1	.	CASRDLVTNEQFF	TGTGCCAGCAGGGATCTGGTTACAAATGAGCAGTTCTTC
TRBJ1-1	few	TRBV5-6	.	CASSLEEETKSAFF	TGTGCCAGCAGCTTGGAGGAAGAGACAAAGAGTGCTTTCTTT
TRBJ2-3	.	TRBV27	.	CASSTSPTDTQYF	TGTGCCAGCAGTACTAGCCCGACCGATACGCAGTATTTT
TRBJ1-2	.	TRBV18	TRBD1	CASSPPKGAKSYGYTF	TGTGCCAGCTCACCACCTAAGGGGGCTAAGAGCTATGGCTACACCTTC
TRBJ2-7	.	TRBV7-3	.	CASSLTGGGYEQYF	TGTGCCAGCAGCTTAACAGGGGGTGGGTACGAGCAGTACTTC
TRBJ2-7	.	TRBV28	TRBD2	CASSLLGEGQIYEQYF	TGTGCCAGCAGTTTATTGGGGGAGGGCCAGATCTACGAGCAGTACTTC
TRBJ1-1	few	TRBV29-1	.	CSADTGLGPEAFF	TGCAGCGCCGACACGGGCCTGGGACCTGAAGCTTTCTTT
TRBJ2-7	.	TRBV11-2	TRBD1	CASREGQGYEQYF	TGTGCCAGCAGGGAAGGACAGGGCTACGAGCAGTACTTC
TRBJ2-7	.	TRBV28	.	CAIKGRGSYEQYF	TGTGCCATCAAGGGGAGGGGGTCCTACGAGCAGTACTTC